The 11 T cell receptor beta chains given below trace back to one sample, sequenced in a study of blood T cell repertoires in COVID-19. Data came from immunoSEQ multiplex PCR; TCRdb stores just in-frame clones and leaves some out. This table holds 150,000 to 200,000 clones, 89% found once. Sequenced: peripheral blood. These receptors were taken from a man in his sixties with acute or convalescent COVID-19.

The gene calls are TRBV6-5 and TRBJ1-2; 9 positions agree with TRBD1. Looked up from germline, CDR1 is MNHEY and CDR2 is SVGAGI. The CDR3 covers 16 residues. V shed 4 bases, J shed 1 base, and the junction held 7 bases outside the gene matches. CDR3 sequence (DNA): TGTGCCAGCAGTTTAATTACAGGGGGCGGTAACTATGGCTACACCTTC. Translation: CASSLITGGGNYGYTF.

This clone was counted once. The V call is TRBV19, the J call TRBJ1-2; TRBD1 is a possible D gene (5 bases). Per germline, CDR1 LNHDA and CDR2 SQIVND (reference sequence). CDR3 length: 13 residues. V was trimmed by 9 bases and J by 4 bases, leaving 15 bases between them. CDR3 bases: TGTGCCAGCGCGGACACTGACGGCTATGGCTACACCTTC. It codes for CASADTDGYGYTF.

This chain uses TRBV12-3 or TRBV12-4 with TRBJ2-1, with D perhaps matching TRBD1 (6 bases). V was pared by 3 bases and J by 7 bases, with 10 bases between. CDR3 length: 13 residues. CDR3 amino acids: CASSLVRGNEQFF. CDR3 DNA sequence: TGTGCCAGCAGTTTGGTCAGGGGTAATGAGCAGTTCTTC.

This clone appeared once. The chain combines TRBV20-1 with TRBJ1-5, with 7 positions matching TRBD1. Trimming took 3 bases from V and 0 from J; bases not matched to a gene: 5. The CDR3 runs 15 residues. Germline V gene sequence: CDR1 DFQATT, CDR2 SNEGSKA (reference sequence). CDR3 amino acids: CSASKGGSSNQPQHF. CDR3 DNA: TGCAGTGCTAGTAAAGGGGGCTCTAGCAATCAGCCCCAGCATTTT.

The chain couples TRBV7-9 to TRBJ2-1, with TRBD1 identical over 7 bases. CDR3 length equals 14 residues. Trimming at V came to 5 bases and at J to 5 bases, leaving 6 bases not matched to a gene. Germline V gives CDR1 SEHNR, CDR2 FQNEAQ (reference sequence). DNA of the CDR3: TGTGCCAGCAGCCGGGACAGCAATAACAATGAGCAGTTCTTC. Protein: CASSRDSNNNEQFF.

The V gene is TRBV15, the J gene TRBJ1-5, with D possibly matching TRBD1 (5 bases). Germline V gene data show CDR1 as LNHNV and CDR2 as YYDKDF (reference sequence). This CDR3 comprises 19 residues. V lost 1 base, J lost 0 bases, and 19 bases lay in between. The CDR3 sequence is CATSRVSNMGGYSNQPQHF. CDR3 nucleotides: TGTGCCACCAGCAGAGTTTCCAACATGGGGGGATATAGCAATCAGCCCCAGCATTTT.

CDR3 in amino acids: CAIIKEEGYGYTF. The CDR3 nucleotides read TGTGCCATTATAAAGGAGGAGGGATATGGCTACACCTTC. The chain carries TRBV7-6 and TRBJ1-2, with D hard to call. The CDR3 loop spans 13 amino acids. CDR1 SGHVS and CDR2 FNYEAQ come from the germline V gene. The V gene lost 10 bases and the J gene lost 5 bases, with 17 bases spanning the gap.

The V call is TRBV5-5, the J call TRBJ1-2; no clear D. The CDR3 consists of 13 residues. The ends were cut back, 4 bases at V and 9 bases at J, with 16 bases in the middle. The V gene's germline CDR1 is SGHKS and CDR2 YYEKEE (reference sequence). The CDR3 is CASSTSGNPSYTF. The DNA of the CDR3 is TGTGCCAGCAGCACCTCCGGGAACCCGAGCTACACCTTC.

The CDR3 loop reads CASSLVGAGGLDLFF. DNA of the CDR3: TGTGCCAGCAGCTTGGTCGGCGCGGGGGGCCTCGACTTGTTCTTC. This chain uses TRBV5-8 with TRBJ2-1; 8 bases agree with TRBD2. The CDR3 loop spans 15 amino acids. Germline trimming cut 0 bases from V and 15 bases from J; bases unmatched to any gene: 14. Germline loops: CDR1 SGHTS, CDR2 YDEGEE.

This chain links TRBV6-5 with TRBJ1-2; D is possibly TRBD1 (5 bases). CDR3 length: 12 amino acids. V shed 4 bases and J shed 5 bases, with 8 bases lying between them. Germline CDR1 MNHEY, CDR2 SVGAGI. CDR3 in amino acids: CASSSAGYGYTF. The CDR3 nucleotides read TGTGCCAGCAGTTCGGCAGGGTATGGCTACACCTTC.

This clone has a single count. The chain links TRBV30 to TRBJ2-3; D is unclear. The length of the CDR3 is 14 residues. V lost 4 bases, J lost 2 bases, and 13 bases lay in between. Germline V CDR1 and CDR2: GTSNPN, SVGIG (reference sequence). CDR3 sequence reads: CAWKNPGYTDTQYF. CDR3 in DNA: TGTGCCTGGAAGAATCCAGGCTACACAGATACGCAGTATTTT.